The 20 T cell receptor beta chains reported below all come from one sample, sequenced in a study of blood T cell repertoires in COVID-19. TCRdb keeps only in-frame clones here, not all; method: immunoSEQ multiplex PCR. Among about 120,000 clones listed, 70% to 85% were seen once. The source material was peripheral blood. The receptors originated from a woman in her seventies with acute or convalescent COVID-19.

This clone was picked up one time. V gene TRBV9 combines with J gene TRBJ2-3; 11 bases agree with TRBD2. CDR1 is SGDLS, CDR2 YYNGEE, per germline. The CDR3 is 19 residues long. J was trimmed by 0 bases and V by 0 bases; bases with no gene match: 9. CDR3: CASSVVLSLAGVSTDTQYF. The CDR3 DNA follows: TGTGCCAGCAGCGTAGTCCTTTCACTAGCGGGGGTAAGCACAGATACGCAGTATTTT. Based on the CDR3 plus reference TRBV9 and TRBJ2-3, the full variable domain is DSGVTQTPKHLITATGQRVTLRCSPRSGDLSVYWYQQSLDQGLQFLIQYYNGEERAKGNILERFSAQQFPDLHSELNLSSLELGDSALYFCASSVVLSLAGVSTDTQYFGPGTRLTVL.

This clone was observed a few times. This chain connects TRBV10-3 to TRBJ1-2; 7 positions match TRBD1. V lost 6 bases and J lost 0; bases outside the gene matches: 4. Germline CDR1 is ENHRY and CDR2 is SYGVKD. The CDR3 spans 14 residues. CDR3 sequence reads: CAIRGDSSNYGYTF. DNA for the CDR3: TGTGCCATCAGGGGGGACAGTTCTAACTATGGCTACACCTTC.

This clone was counted a single time. The J gene is TRBJ1-3, the V gene TRBV20-1; no clear D gene. The germline V and J ends were trimmed by 6 bases and 3 bases, with 6 bases remaining between them. CDR3 length equals 11 residues. Germline loops: CDR1 DFQATT, CDR2 SNEGSKA (reference sequence). CDR3 bases: TGCAGTGCGACTTTTGGAAACACCATATATTTT. Amino acids: CSATFGNTIYF.

The gene calls are TRBV3-1 (or the pseudogene TRBV3-2) and TRBJ1-3, with D perhaps TRBD1 (5 bases). V was cut by 1 base and J by 7 bases, with 14 bases left in between. The length of the CDR3 is 15 residues. Germline loops: CDR1 LGHDT, CDR2 YNNKEL (reference sequence). The chain's CDR3 is CASSQGVVGANTIYF. The CDR3 nucleotides are TGTGCCAGCAGCCAAGGGGTAGTAGGGGCCAACACCATATATTTT.

This rearrangement joins TRBV2 to TRBJ2-7; D is possibly TRBD2 (6 bases). CDR3 length equals 13 residues. The germline V and J ends were trimmed by 8 bases and 4 bases, with 15 bases remaining between them. Per germline, CDR1 SNHLY and CDR2 FYNNEI. This CDR3 reads CASGRLEGYEQYF. The CDR3 nucleotides read TGTGCCAGCGGAAGACTAGAGGGGTACGAGCAGTACTTC.

This clone is a singleton in its sample. V is TRBV4-1 and J is TRBJ2-1; 7 bases match TRBD1. V dropped 3 bases and J dropped 8; count of bases not matched to a gene: 4. Germline V gives CDR1 MGHRA, CDR2 YSYEKL. CDR3 size: 13 residues. The CDR3 DNA reads as TGCGCCAGCAGCCACCCCGACAGGGATGAGCAGTTCTTC. Its translation is CASSHPDRDEQFF.

The chain recombines TRBV21-1 with TRBJ1-2. TRBV21-1 is recorded as a pseudogene. The CDR3 runs 14 residues. CDR3 sequence: CASSKIASNYGYTF. The CDR3 nucleotides read TGTGCCAGCAGCAAAATAGCCAGTAACTATGGCTACACCTTC.

The chain has TRBV7-9 and TRBJ2-4, with D unresolved. The CDR3 extends over 17 amino acids. CDR1 is SEHNR, CDR2 FQNEAQ, per germline (reference sequence). Deletions cut 5 bases from V and 0 bases from J, with 17 bases between. The CDR3 is CASSPLNVNLAKNIQYF. In DNA form, the CDR3 reads TGTGCCAGCAGCCCGTTAAATGTCAACTTAGCCAAAAACATTCAGTACTTC.

The rearrangement uses TRBV6-2 or TRBV6-3 and TRBJ2-1; TRBD2 matches at 12 bases. This CDR3 is 15 amino acids long. The J segment lost 8 bases and the V segment lost 5 bases, leaving 7 bases of the junction unmatched. Looked up from germline, CDR1 is MNHEY and CDR2 is SVGEGT. The CDR3 spells CASSRASGGADEQFF. The DNA for the CDR3 is TGTGCCAGCAGTAGGGCTAGCGGGGGGGCCGATGAGCAGTTCTTC.

The chain combines TRBV30 with TRBJ2-1; 11 nucleotides match TRBD2. This CDR3 comprises 15 residues. V dropped 2 bases and J dropped 2; count of bases not matched to a gene: 2. CDR1 is GTSNPN, CDR2 SVGIG, per germline (reference sequence). For the CDR3, the DNA is TGTGCCTGGAGTTTTAGCGGGGGGGCCTACAATGAGCAGTTCTTC. Translated: CAWSFSGGAYNEQFF.

The chain has TRBV6-5 and TRBJ2-2, with 8 bases lining up with TRBD2. The CDR3 runs to 16 residues. V was pared by 0 bases and J by 5 bases, with 5 bases of the junction left unmatched. The germline CDR1 and CDR2 sequences are MNHEY and SVGAGI. The DNA of the CDR3 is TGTGCCAGCAGTTACTCCGGCGGGGGGCGGACCGGGGAGCTGTTTTTT. Translating it yields CASSYSGGGRTGELFF.

The rearrangement uses TRBV12-3 or TRBV12-4 and TRBJ1-1; no definite D call. The CDR3 is made up of 13 amino acids. The V and J ends lost 5 bases and 5 bases respectively, with 12 bases between them. CDR3 nucleotide sequence: TGTGCCAGCAGTATGTCCCGGCGGACTGAAGCTTTCTTT. It translates to CASSMSRRTEAFF.

This clone occurred once. The rearrangement uses TRBV4-1 and TRBJ1-2, with TRBD1 as a possible D gene (6 bases). CDR1 and CDR2 (germline): MGHRA, YSYEKL. V was cut by 1 base and J by 8 bases, with 14 bases left in between. The CDR3 has 14 amino acids. The CDR3 here is CASSQVSQGPGYTF. CDR3 nucleotide sequence: TGCGCCAGCAGCCAAGTCTCACAGGGTCCCGGCTACACCTTC.

The J gene is TRBJ1-6, the V gene TRBV4-3; D may be TRBD1 (6 bases). Trimming shortened V by 1 base and J by 7 bases, and 8 bases separated the two germline ends. Germline CDR1 is LGHNA and CDR2 is YSLEER. The CDR3 is 14 residues long. CDR3 nucleotides: TGCGCCAGCAGCCAAGGGACAGTAAATTCACCCCTCCACTTT. Translated: CASSQGTVNSPLHF.

This clone was seen only once. J is TRBJ1-4 and V is TRBV18, with a possible D match to TRBD1 (5 bases). V was trimmed by 1 base and J by 8 bases, leaving 8 bases between them. CDR1 is KGHSH and CDR2 is LQKENI in the germline V gene. CDR3 size: 13 residues. The DNA for the CDR3 is TGTGCCAGCTCACCACAGGGGAGGGAAAAACTGTTTTTT. It specifies CASSPQGREKLFF.

V is TRBV15 and J is TRBJ1-5; TRBD1 matches 9 bases. The V segment lost 0 bases and the J segment 6 bases; nucleotides outside the gene matches: 6. There are 16 residues in the CDR3. From germline, CDR1 is LNHNV and CDR2 YYDKDF (reference sequence). DNA of the CDR3: TGTGCCACCAGCAGAGATTTGAAGGACAGGGGTCAGCCCCAGCATTTT. This codes for CATSRDLKDRGQPQHF.

Concerning this clone itself: Within the sample, other DNA sequences also encode this same CDR3. This chain connects TRBV6-5 to TRBJ1-2; TRBD1 matches at 8 bases. Germline CDR1 and CDR2: MNHEY and SVGAGI. This CDR3 comprises 13 residues. Germline trimming cut 6 bases from V and 4 bases from J; bases unmatched to any gene: 4. CDR3 amino acids: CASRPGQGYGYTF. The CDR3 nucleotides read TGTGCCAGCAGGCCAGGACAGGGCTATGGCTACACCTTC.

V and J are TRBV4-3 and TRBJ2-2, with a possible D match to TRBD2 (5 bases). This CDR3 region has 17 residues. Germline CDR1 is LGHNA and CDR2 is YSLEER. V was trimmed by 0 bases and J by 2 bases, leaving 13 bases between them. The CDR3 sequence is CASSQDMAASNTGELFF. The CDR3 DNA reads as TGCGCCAGCAGCCAAGATATGGCGGCTAGCAACACCGGGGAGCTGTTTTTT.

The V and J genes are TRBV10-1 and TRBJ2-7, with D possibly matching TRBD1 (6 bases). Germline assignment: CDR1 WNHNN and CDR2 SYGVQD (reference sequence). V was trimmed by 8 bases and J by 2 bases, leaving 28 bases between them. The CDR3 extends over 18 amino acids. Here the CDR3 DNA reads TGCGCCAGCCCAATCTGGGCCTTCAGGGGTCTTCCTCCCTACGAGCAGTACGTC. Encoded protein: CASPIWAFRGLPPYEQYV.

The V and J genes are TRBV5-4 and TRBJ2-3; D possibly corresponds to TRBD2 (6 bases). CDR1 SGHNT and CDR2 YYREEE come from the germline V gene (reference sequence). Trimming shortened V by 7 bases and J by 1 base, and 16 bases separated the two germline ends. CDR3 length equals 15 residues. CDR3 sequence reads: CASGLDGGGTDTQYF. CDR3 nucleotides: TGTGCCAGCGGGCTGGACGGGGGAGGCACAGATACGCAGTATTTT.